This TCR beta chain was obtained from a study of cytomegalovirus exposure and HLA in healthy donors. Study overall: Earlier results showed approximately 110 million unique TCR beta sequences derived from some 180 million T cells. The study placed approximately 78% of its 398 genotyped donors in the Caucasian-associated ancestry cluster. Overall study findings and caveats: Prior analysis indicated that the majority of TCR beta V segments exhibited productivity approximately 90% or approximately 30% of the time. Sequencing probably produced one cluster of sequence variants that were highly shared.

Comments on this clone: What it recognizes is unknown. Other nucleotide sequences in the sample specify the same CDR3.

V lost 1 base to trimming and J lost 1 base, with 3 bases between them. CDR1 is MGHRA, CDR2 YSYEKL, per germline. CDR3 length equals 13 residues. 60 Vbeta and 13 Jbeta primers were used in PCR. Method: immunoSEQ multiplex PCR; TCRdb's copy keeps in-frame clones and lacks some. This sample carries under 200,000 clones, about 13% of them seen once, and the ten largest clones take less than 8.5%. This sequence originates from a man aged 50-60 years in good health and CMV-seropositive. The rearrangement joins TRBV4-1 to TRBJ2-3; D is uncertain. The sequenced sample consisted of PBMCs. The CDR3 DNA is TGCGCCAGCAGCCAAGCGGGCACAGATACGCAGTATTTT. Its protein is CASSQAGTDTQYF.